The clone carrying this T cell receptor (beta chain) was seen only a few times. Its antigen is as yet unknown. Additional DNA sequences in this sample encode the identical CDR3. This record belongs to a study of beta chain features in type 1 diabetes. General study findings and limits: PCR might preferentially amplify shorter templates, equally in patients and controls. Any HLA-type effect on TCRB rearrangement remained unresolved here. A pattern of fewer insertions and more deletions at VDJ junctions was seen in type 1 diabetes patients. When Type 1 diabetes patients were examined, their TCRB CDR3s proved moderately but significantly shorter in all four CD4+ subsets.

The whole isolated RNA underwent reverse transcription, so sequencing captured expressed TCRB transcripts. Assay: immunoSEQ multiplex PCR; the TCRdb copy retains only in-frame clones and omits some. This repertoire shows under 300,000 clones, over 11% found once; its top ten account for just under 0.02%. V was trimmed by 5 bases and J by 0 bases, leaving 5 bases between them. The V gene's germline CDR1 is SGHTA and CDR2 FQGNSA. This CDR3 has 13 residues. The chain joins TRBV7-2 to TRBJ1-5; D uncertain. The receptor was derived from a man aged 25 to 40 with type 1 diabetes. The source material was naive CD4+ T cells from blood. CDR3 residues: CASSPGSNQPQHF. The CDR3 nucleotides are TGTGCCAGCAGCCCGGGTAGCAATCAGCCCCAGCATTTT.